The 19 T cell receptor beta chains presented below share a single source sample, sequenced in a study of tumor-infiltrating lymphocytes in localized non-small cell lung cancer. This table comes from immunoSEQ multiplex PCR, and its TCRdb copy is limited to in-frame clones, with some not included. The repertoire holds approximately 9,500 clones, with around 74% as singletons. The sample comprised uninvolved lung tissue not adjacent to the tumor. These receptors all stem from a human donor with non-small cell lung cancer.

V usage is TRBV28 and J usage is TRBJ1-2, with 7 bases that match TRBD1. Germline CDR1 is MDHEN and CDR2 is SYDVKM. Losses at the gene ends were 8 bases for V and 2 bases for J; bases not matched to a gene: 5. The CDR3 spans 13 residues. CDR3 residues: CASGTAANYGYTF. In nucleotides, the CDR3 is TGTGCCAGCGGGACAGCTGCCAACTATGGCTACACCTTC.

The V and J genes are TRBV27 and TRBJ1-2; 10 bases fit TRBD1. J gave up 4 bases and V 3 bases, and 5 bases lay outside the gene matches. CDR3 size: 15 residues. In germline, CDR1 is MNHEY, CDR2 SMNVEV (reference sequence). CDR3 sequence reads: CASSLRTGGSYGYTF. The CDR3, as DNA: TGTGCCAGCAGTTTGAGGACAGGGGGGAGCTATGGCTACACCTTC.

The chain employs TRBV5-6 and TRBJ2-5; 8 bases fit TRBD2. CDR1 and CDR2 (germline): SGHDT, YYEEEE. The CDR3 totals 14 residues. The V segment lost 5 bases and the J segment 1 base; nucleotides outside the gene matches: 4. This chain's CDR3 is CASSYSGAQETQYF. The DNA for the CDR3 is TGTGCCAGCAGTTATAGCGGGGCCCAAGAGACCCAGTACTTC.

This clone was picked up a small number of times. The chain couples TRBV5-1 to TRBJ2-5; D may be TRBD1 (5 bases). Trimming removed 0 bases from V and 3 bases from J, with 12 bases in between. Per the germline V gene, CDR1 is SGHRS and CDR2 is YFSETQ. CDR3 length equals 15 residues. The CDR3 DNA follows: TGCGCCAGCAGCTTGGGGGGCCCAGAAAAAGAGACCCAGTACTTC. This encodes CASSLGGPEKETQYF.

The chain recombines TRBV5-6 with TRBJ2-1, with 10 bases identical to TRBD1. Per the germline V gene, CDR1 is SGHDT and CDR2 is YYEEEE. V lost 3 bases, J lost 7 bases, and 4 bases stayed unmatched. There are 14 residues in the CDR3. CDR3 sequence (DNA): TGTGCCAGCAGCTCGGGACAGGGGTGGAATGAGCAGTTCTTC. Translating it yields CASSSGQGWNEQFF. Full variable domain (missing parts from reference TRBV5-6 and TRBJ2-1): DAGVTQSPTHLIKTRGQQVTLRCSPKSGHDTVSWYQQALGQGPQFIFQYYEEEERQRGNFPDRFSGHQFPNYSSELNVNALLLGDSALYLCASSSGQGWNEQFFGPGTRLTVL.

In DNA, the CDR3 is TGTGCCAGCACCAGACAGGGATGGGAGACCCAGTACTTC. This translates into CASTRQGWETQYF. The chain employs TRBV11-1 and TRBJ2-5; 7 nucleotides align to TRBD1. The CDR3 has 13 amino acids. Losses at the gene ends were 7 bases for V and 5 bases for J; bases not matched to a gene: 7. The germline V gene encodes CDR1 SGHAT and CDR2 FQDESV (reference sequence).

The V gene is TRBV6-6, the J gene TRBJ2-3; possibly TRBD2 for D (5 bases). Germline loops: CDR1 MNHNY, CDR2 SVGAGI (reference sequence). Trimming removed 7 bases from V and 7 bases from J, with 18 bases in between. CDR3 length equals 14 residues. The CDR3 DNA reads TGTGCCAGCATCCCCGTGGGAGCAACAAATACGCAGTATTTT. Translating gives CASIPVGATNTQYF.

The DNA of the CDR3 is TGCAGCGTTGAAACAGCGGGCTACGAGCAGTACTTC. Protein product: CSVETAGYEQYF. The gene calls are TRBV29-1 and TRBJ2-7, with D perhaps matching TRBD2 (6 bases). The CDR3 contains 12 residues. Germline CDR1 SQVTM, CDR2 ANQGSEA. V lost 2 bases and J lost 3, with 8 bases in between.

The chain uses TRBV29-1 and TRBJ1-1; maybe TRBD1 (5 bases). The CDR3 has 13 residues. Germline assignment: CDR1 SQVTM and CDR2 ANQGSEA. Trimming took 4 bases from V and 4 from J, leaving 13 bases between them. The CDR3 DNA reads TGCAGCGTTGCCCTCCGGGGGATCACTGAAGCTTTCTTT. It specifies CSVALRGITEAFF. Using reference TRBV29-1 and TRBJ1-1 for the parts outside the CDR3, the full variable domain is SAVISQKPSRDICQRGTSLTIQCQVDSQVTMMFWYRQQPGQSLTLIATANQGSEATYESGFVIDKFPISRPNLTFSTLTVSNMSPEDSSIYLCSVALRGITEAFFGQGTRLTVV.

In its sample, this clone was seen a few times. This chain connects TRBV4-3 to TRBJ1-2, with TRBD1 identical over 8 bases. Trimming took 2 bases from V and 6 from J; bases not matched to a gene: 11. Germline CDR1 is LGHNA and CDR2 is YSLEER. This CDR3 has 16 residues. The CDR3 here is CASSQWTGRGLDGYTF. CDR3 DNA: TGCGCCAGCAGCCAATGGACAGGGAGGGGACTGGATGGCTACACCTTC.

This chain links TRBV29-1 with TRBJ2-2, with D unclear. Trimming stripped 6 bases from V and 1 base from J, with 9 bases between. This CDR3 has 13 amino acids. Germline CDR1 is SQVTM and CDR2 is ANQGSEA. CDR3 in amino acids: CSVVGGNTGELFF. The CDR3 coding sequence is TGCAGCGTAGTAGGCGGGAACACCGGGGAGCTGTTTTTT.

The chain is built from TRBV4-3 and TRBJ2-3, with 7 bases aligning to TRBD2. Unmatched junction bases numbered 6, after V lost 1 base and J lost 2 bases. The length of the CDR3 is 16 residues. Germline V gene sequence: CDR1 LGHNA, CDR2 YSLEER. The CDR3 spells CASSQVLGLNTDTQYF. In DNA form, the CDR3 reads TGCGCCAGCAGCCAAGTCCTGGGACTAAACACAGATACGCAGTATTTT.

The chain carries TRBV14 and TRBJ2-1; a possible D gene is TRBD1 (5 bases). With 4 bases removed from V and 0 bases from J, the gap between germline ends came to 10 bases. Germline CDR1 SGHDN, CDR2 FVKESK. This CDR3 is 15 amino acids long. CDR3 loop: CASSPRGNSYNEQFF. As DNA, the CDR3 is TGTGCCAGCAGCCCTAGGGGTAACTCCTACAATGAGCAGTTCTTC.

This clone has a handful of counts. The chain joins TRBV7-6 to TRBJ2-2; TRBD2 is a possible D gene (6 bases). The CDR3 contains 16 residues. Deletions cut 5 bases from V and 6 bases from J, with 19 bases between. CDR1 and CDR2 (germline): SGHVS, FNYEAQ. The CDR3 bases are TGTGCCAGCAGCCCCACTAGCTCCCCCCCAGCCGGGGAGCTGTTTTTT. This encodes CASSPTSSPPAGELFF.

V and J are TRBV6-6 and TRBJ2-7; 7 nucleotides match TRBD2. V dropped 5 bases and J dropped 5; count of bases not matched to a gene: 0. CDR1 is MNHNY and CDR2 is SVGAGI in the germline V gene (reference sequence). This CDR3 region has 11 residues. CDR3 in amino acids: CASSGLDEQYF. CDR3 nucleotide sequence: TGTGCCAGCAGTGGACTAGACGAGCAGTACTTC.

V gene TRBV4-1 combines with J gene TRBJ2-7; TRBD1 aligns across 9 bases. From germline, CDR1 is MGHRA and CDR2 YSYEKL. With V trimmed by 1 base and J by 6 bases, 7 bases remained unmatched. The length of the CDR3 is 15 residues. In nucleotides, the CDR3 is TGCGCCAGCAGCCAAGTCCCGGGACAGGGAGTCGAGCAGTACTTC. Translating gives CASSQVPGQGVEQYF.

J is TRBJ2-1 and V is TRBV11-3, with TRBD2 matching over 9 bases. Germline V CDR1 and CDR2: SGHNT, YENEEA. Trimming removed 0 bases from V and 4 bases from J; junction bases left unmatched: 7. The CDR3 consists of 17 residues. CDR3 amino acids: CASSLDLAGGPYNEQFF. The CDR3 DNA reads as TGTGCCAGCAGCTTAGATTTGGCGGGAGGGCCTTACAATGAGCAGTTCTTC.

CDR3 loop: CASGNRDHQETQYF. CDR3 coding DNA: TGTGCCAGCGGAAACAGGGACCACCAAGAGACCCAGTACTTC. The gene calls are TRBV11-2 and TRBJ2-5; maybe TRBD1 (6 bases). Trimming removed 8 bases from V and 0 bases from J, with 13 bases in between. From germline, CDR1 is SGHAT and CDR2 FQNNGV. The CDR3 has 14 amino acids.

This chain links TRBV10-3 with TRBJ2-7; a weak D match, TRBD2 (6 bases). Trimming pared 3 bases from V and 0 bases from J, leaving 12 bases between. CDR1 and CDR2 (germline): ENHRY, SYGVKD. The CDR3 runs 15 residues. CDR3 amino acids: CAISEPGLSSYEQYF. The CDR3 DNA reads as TGTGCCATCAGTGAACCGGGACTGAGCTCCTACGAGCAGTACTTC.